Listed below are T cell receptor beta chains from one sample, sequenced in a study of cytomegalovirus exposure and HLA in healthy donors. Here immunoSEQ multiplex PCR was the method, and the copy in TCRdb shows in-frame clones only, minus some. The data hold 90,000 to 110,000 clones, with about 15% observed a single time. Source material: PBMCs. Every receptor here comes from a female donor in good health and CMV-seronegative. CDR3s include the opening cysteine and the closing phenylalanine or tryptophan. Fields, in order: V gene, clone size, D gene, J gene, CDR3 DNA, CDR3 protein. D genes are given only for firm matches. Where a row states a size, it is once, few, many or the class of an expanded clone; other rows omit it.

v_call: TRBV9; clone_size: .; d_call: .; j_call: TRBJ1-4; cdr3_nt: TGTGCCAGCAGCGTACAAGTGGGGGGGGCTGAAAAACTGTTTTTT; cdr3_aa: CASSVQVGGAEKLFF
v_call: TRBV21-1; clone_size: few; d_call: .; j_call: TRBJ2-6; cdr3_nt: TGTGCCAGCAGCCCTCCGGGGGGCGGGAGGGTGTTGAATGGGGCCAACGTCCTGACTTTC; cdr3_aa: CASSPPGGGRVLNGANVLTF
v_call: TRBV19; clone_size: .; d_call: TRBD1; j_call: TRBJ1-5; cdr3_nt: TGTGCCAGTAGTAGGGGGGGACAGGGGGTCAGGCAGCCCCAGCATTTT; cdr3_aa: CASSRGGQGVRQPQHF
v_call: TRBV28; clone_size: .; d_call: TRBD2; j_call: TRBJ2-7; cdr3_nt: TGTGCCAGCGTGGGACTAGCGGGACCCACCTCCTACGAGCAGTACTTC; cdr3_aa: CASVGLAGPTSYEQYF
v_call: TRBV11-1; clone_size: .; d_call: .; j_call: TRBJ2-4; cdr3_nt: TGTGCCAGCAGTTCACCGGGACACCGGAACATTCAGTACTTC; cdr3_aa: CASSSPGHRNIQYF
v_call: TRBV4-1; clone_size: .; d_call: .; j_call: TRBJ1-1; cdr3_nt: TGCGCCAGCAGCGAATCCAAAGCCGAGAGTACTGAAGCTTTCTTT; cdr3_aa: CASSESKAESTEAFF
v_call: TRBV19; clone_size: few; d_call: .; j_call: TRBJ1-5; cdr3_nt: TGTGCCAGTAGTATAGTCCGTCAGCCCCAGCATTTT; cdr3_aa: CASSIVRQPQHF
v_call: TRBV2; clone_size: few; d_call: .; j_call: TRBJ1-1; cdr3_nt: TGTGCCAGCATAAAGAACAGGGAAGGCACTGAAGCTTTCTTT; cdr3_aa: CASIKNREGTEAFF
v_call: TRBV7-6; clone_size: .; d_call: TRBD2; j_call: TRBJ2-7; cdr3_nt: TGTGCCAGCAGCTTAGGGGGGGGCGAGCAGTACTTC; cdr3_aa: CASSLGGGEQYF
v_call: TRBV6-6; clone_size: .; d_call: .; j_call: TRBJ2-7; cdr3_nt: TGTGCCAGCACTGTCTCCGGTACCTACGAGCAGTACTTC; cdr3_aa: CASTVSGTYEQYF
v_call: TRBV28; clone_size: few; d_call: TRBD1; j_call: TRBJ1-4; cdr3_nt: TGTGCCAGCAGCCCCACAGGGGCGGTGGGTGAAAAACTGTTTTTT; cdr3_aa: CASSPTGAVGEKLFF
v_call: TRBV29-1; clone_size: .; d_call: .; j_call: TRBJ1-1; cdr3_nt: TGCAGCGTTGAAGATGCCCCGGAGGCCATGAACACTGAAGCTTTCTTT; cdr3_aa: CSVEDAPEAMNTEAFF
v_call: TRBV12-5; clone_size: few; d_call: TRBD1; j_call: TRBJ2-7; cdr3_nt: TGTGCTAGTGGTTTGGTACTTGGACAGGGAGCCTACGAGCAGTACTTC; cdr3_aa: CASGLVLGQGAYEQYF
v_call: TRBV28; clone_size: .; d_call: .; j_call: TRBJ1-5; cdr3_nt: TGTGCCAGCAGTTTAAGGGAGGGGCAGGGGAGCAATTCGGATCAGCCCCAGCATTTT; cdr3_aa: CASSLREGQGSNSDQPQHF
v_call: TRBV5-1; clone_size: once; d_call: .; j_call: TRBJ2-3; cdr3_nt: TGCGCCAGCAGCCCCAGGGCAGATACGCAGTATTTT; cdr3_aa: CASSPRADTQYF
v_call: TRBV7-7; clone_size: .; d_call: TRBD2; j_call: TRBJ2-1; cdr3_nt: TGTGCTAGCAGCCTTAGCGGGGGGGCCGGTAATGAGCAGTTCTTC; cdr3_aa: CASSLSGGAGNEQFF
v_call: TRBV4-3; clone_size: .; d_call: .; j_call: TRBJ1-4; cdr3_nt: TGCGCCAGCAGCCAAGGCAGGGCAACTAATGAAAAACTGTTTTTT; cdr3_aa: CASSQGRATNEKLFF
v_call: TRBV5-6; clone_size: few; d_call: TRBD1; j_call: TRBJ1-3; cdr3_nt: TGTGCCAGCAGCCGCGGGACAGGGGCCAACACCATATATTTT; cdr3_aa: CASSRGTGANTIYF
v_call: TRBV5-1; clone_size: few; d_call: .; j_call: TRBJ1-2; cdr3_nt: TGCGCCAGCAGCCCAGAACAGGGACCCGGTGGCTACACCTTC; cdr3_aa: CASSPEQGPGGYTF
v_call: TRBV30; clone_size: .; d_call: TRBD1; j_call: TRBJ1-4; cdr3_nt: TGTGCCTGGAGTACCACGCCAGACCCGGGACAGGTGCTTGAAAAACTGTTTTTT; cdr3_aa: CAWSTTPDPGQVLEKLFF
v_call: TRBV2; clone_size: few; d_call: .; j_call: TRBJ2-5; cdr3_nt: TGTGCCAGCAGTGAAGGAACACAGCTCCCCCAGTACTTC; cdr3_aa: CASSEGTQLPQYF
v_call: TRBV6-5; clone_size: .; d_call: .; j_call: TRBJ1-1; cdr3_nt: TGTGCCAGCAGTTACTCGGGGCAGGGGACAGCTTTCTTT; cdr3_aa: CASSYSGQGTAFF
v_call: TRBV18; clone_size: many; d_call: TRBD2; j_call: TRBJ2-1; cdr3_nt: TGTGCCAGCTCACCATTAACTAGCGGGAGGGACAATGAGCAGTTCTTC; cdr3_aa: CASSPLTSGRDNEQFF
v_call: TRBV2; clone_size: few; d_call: .; j_call: TRBJ2-7; cdr3_nt: TGTGCCAGCAGCGTCCAAGGGGCTGAGCAGTACTTC; cdr3_aa: CASSVQGAEQYF
v_call: TRBV7-9; clone_size: .; d_call: .; j_call: TRBJ1-5; cdr3_nt: TGTGCCAGCAGGGGAGTTCTCCTAGAATTCAATCAGCCCCAGCATTTT; cdr3_aa: CASRGVLLEFNQPQHF
v_call: TRBV7-6; clone_size: .; d_call: TRBD2; j_call: TRBJ2-7; cdr3_nt: TGTGCCAGCAGCTCCGGACTAGCGGGAGACCCCTACGAGCAGTACTTC; cdr3_aa: CASSSGLAGDPYEQYF
v_call: TRBV7-6; clone_size: few; d_call: TRBD2; j_call: TRBJ2-7; cdr3_nt: TGTGCCAGCAGCCCCGAGCGGGGCTACTACGAGCAGTACTTC; cdr3_aa: CASSPERGYYEQYF
v_call: TRBV6-5; clone_size: few; d_call: .; j_call: TRBJ1-3; cdr3_nt: TGTGCCAGCAGTTACTCGCTAGCAGGCTCTGGAAACACCATATATTTT; cdr3_aa: CASSYSLAGSGNTIYF
v_call: TRBV7-2; clone_size: .; d_call: .; j_call: TRBJ1-2; cdr3_nt: TGTGCCAGCAGCTTAAGGGCAGGGTCTAACTATGGCTACACCTTC; cdr3_aa: CASSLRAGSNYGYTF
v_call: TRBV28; clone_size: few; d_call: .; j_call: TRBJ2-7; cdr3_nt: TGTGCCAGCGCTAGAACCAGCTACGAGCAGTACTTC; cdr3_aa: CASARTSYEQYF
v_call: TRBV6-1; clone_size: .; d_call: TRBD2; j_call: TRBJ2-1; cdr3_nt: TGTGCCAGCAGTGACCCTGCGGCTAGCGGGGGGGGGTCCTACAATGAGCAGTTCTTC; cdr3_aa: CASSDPAASGGGSYNEQFF
v_call: TRBV5-5; clone_size: .; d_call: .; j_call: TRBJ2-6; cdr3_nt: TGTGCCAGCAGCTTGGGACAGGTCTCTGGGGCCAACGTCCTGACTTTC; cdr3_aa: CASSLGQVSGANVLTF
v_call: TRBV28; clone_size: few; d_call: .; j_call: TRBJ1-1; cdr3_nt: TGTGCCAGCAGTTTAAGGGGAGCGGGGGCTTTCTTT; cdr3_aa: CASSLRGAGAFF
v_call: TRBV19; clone_size: .; d_call: TRBD1; j_call: TRBJ2-7; cdr3_nt: TGTGCCAGTAGTATCCGGGACAGCTCCTACGAGCAGTACTTC; cdr3_aa: CASSIRDSSYEQYF
v_call: TRBV28; clone_size: few; d_call: .; j_call: TRBJ2-3; cdr3_nt: TGTGCCAGCAGTGGGGGACTCCTCACAGATACGCAGTATTTT; cdr3_aa: CASSGGLLTDTQYF
v_call: TRBV10-2; clone_size: few; d_call: .; j_call: TRBJ1-6; cdr3_nt: TGCGCCAGCAGACCCGGACAGCCGGACTCCTATAATTCACCCCTCCACTTT; cdr3_aa: CASRPGQPDSYNSPLHF
v_call: TRBV6-6; clone_size: few; d_call: .; j_call: TRBJ2-7; cdr3_nt: TGTGCCAGCAGTTACGACGGGACACTGTACGAGCAGTACTTC; cdr3_aa: CASSYDGTLYEQYF
v_call: TRBV27; clone_size: .; d_call: TRBD1; j_call: TRBJ2-7; cdr3_nt: TGTGCCAGCAGCTATCGGACAGGGGGCCAAGCGGCATTC; cdr3_aa: CASSYRTGGQAAF
v_call: TRBV2; clone_size: few; d_call: .; j_call: TRBJ1-2; cdr3_nt: TGTGCCAGCAGTGATTCCGGTGGTAGAGGCTACACCTTC; cdr3_aa: CASSDSGGRGYTF
v_call: TRBV2; clone_size: .; d_call: .; j_call: TRBJ1-1; cdr3_nt: TGTGCCAGCAGTGTTCATAGAGCTTTCTTT; cdr3_aa: CASSVHRAFF
v_call: TRBV2; clone_size: few; d_call: TRBD1; j_call: TRBJ1-6; cdr3_nt: TGTGCCAGCAGGGGAAAACAGGGGGCACGGAATTCACCCCTCCACTTT; cdr3_aa: CASRGKQGARNSPLHF
v_call: TRBV7-7; clone_size: .; d_call: .; j_call: TRBJ2-5; cdr3_nt: TGTGCTAGCGGTTCTCGGGAGACCCAGTACTTC; cdr3_aa: CASGSRETQYF
v_call: TRBV2; clone_size: .; d_call: TRBD1; j_call: TRBJ1-1; cdr3_nt: TGTGCCAGCAGTGATTGGGGACAGGGATTCACTGAAGCTTTCTTT; cdr3_aa: CASSDWGQGFTEAFF
v_call: TRBV4-3; clone_size: .; d_call: .; j_call: TRBJ2-5; cdr3_nt: TGCGCCAGCAGCCAATCGCAGCAAGAGACCCAGTACTTC; cdr3_aa: CASSQSQQETQYF
v_call: TRBV4-3; clone_size: .; d_call: .; j_call: TRBJ2-1; cdr3_nt: TGCGCCAGCAGCCAAGATCTCAGAGGGGGGGTCCCCAATGAGCAGTTCTTC; cdr3_aa: CASSQDLRGGVPNEQFF
v_call: TRBV6-1; clone_size: few; d_call: .; j_call: TRBJ2-7; cdr3_nt: TGTGCCAGCAGTGAAGTCGGCTACGAGCAGTACTTC; cdr3_aa: CASSEVGYEQYF
v_call: TRBV28; clone_size: few; d_call: .; j_call: TRBJ1-1; cdr3_nt: TGTGCCAGCAGCCCATACGGGTCCACTGAAGCTTTCTTT; cdr3_aa: CASSPYGSTEAFF
v_call: TRBV23-1; clone_size: .; d_call: .; j_call: TRBJ2-5; cdr3_nt: TGCGCCAGCACCCCAAGGGTAGCGGCCGCAGGGACCCAGTACTTC; cdr3_aa: CASTPRVAAAGTQYF
v_call: TRBV10-1; clone_size: .; d_call: .; j_call: TRBJ2-5; cdr3_nt: TGCGCCAGCAGTGAGTCGCGACAGGTGCAGAAGTACCAAGAGACCCAGTACTTC; cdr3_aa: CASSESRQVQKYQETQYF
v_call: TRBV28; clone_size: .; d_call: .; j_call: TRBJ1-5; cdr3_nt: TGTGCCAGCAGTCGACACTCCAATCAGCCCCAGCATTTT; cdr3_aa: CASSRHSNQPQHF
v_call: TRBV10-1; clone_size: .; d_call: .; j_call: TRBJ1-1; cdr3_nt: TGCGCCAGCAGTGGACAGCTTTACACTGAAGCTTTCTTT; cdr3_aa: CASSGQLYTEAFF
v_call: TRBV5-6; clone_size: .; d_call: TRBD2; j_call: TRBJ2-3; cdr3_nt: TGTGCCAGCAGCTGCCTTTCGGGACTAGGGGTCACAGATACGCAGTATTTT; cdr3_aa: CASSCLSGLGVTDTQYF
v_call: TRBV6-1; clone_size: few; d_call: .; j_call: TRBJ1-5; cdr3_nt: TGTGCCAGCAGTGAAAGGGAGTGGGGCAATCAGCCCCAGCATTTT; cdr3_aa: CASSEREWGNQPQHF
v_call: TRBV7-6; clone_size: .; d_call: TRBD2; j_call: TRBJ2-1; cdr3_nt: TGTGCCAGCAGCTTAGTGGGACTAGCGGGACCTAGTAGAAATGAGCAGTTCTTC; cdr3_aa: CASSLVGLAGPSRNEQFF
v_call: TRBV7-9; clone_size: few; d_call: TRBD2; j_call: TRBJ2-2; cdr3_nt: TGTGCCAGCAGCTCCATAGCGGGGGGGCGCGGGGAGCTGTTTTTT; cdr3_aa: CASSSIAGGRGELFF
v_call: TRBV28; clone_size: few; d_call: .; j_call: TRBJ2-5; cdr3_nt: TGTGCCAGCAGTATCGAACTCCTACAGGGTAGCCAAGAGACCCAGTACTTC; cdr3_aa: CASSIELLQGSQETQYF
v_call: TRBV30; clone_size: .; d_call: .; j_call: TRBJ2-7; cdr3_nt: TGTGCCTGGGACAGTGTTTCCTACGAGCAGTACTTC; cdr3_aa: CAWDSVSYEQYF